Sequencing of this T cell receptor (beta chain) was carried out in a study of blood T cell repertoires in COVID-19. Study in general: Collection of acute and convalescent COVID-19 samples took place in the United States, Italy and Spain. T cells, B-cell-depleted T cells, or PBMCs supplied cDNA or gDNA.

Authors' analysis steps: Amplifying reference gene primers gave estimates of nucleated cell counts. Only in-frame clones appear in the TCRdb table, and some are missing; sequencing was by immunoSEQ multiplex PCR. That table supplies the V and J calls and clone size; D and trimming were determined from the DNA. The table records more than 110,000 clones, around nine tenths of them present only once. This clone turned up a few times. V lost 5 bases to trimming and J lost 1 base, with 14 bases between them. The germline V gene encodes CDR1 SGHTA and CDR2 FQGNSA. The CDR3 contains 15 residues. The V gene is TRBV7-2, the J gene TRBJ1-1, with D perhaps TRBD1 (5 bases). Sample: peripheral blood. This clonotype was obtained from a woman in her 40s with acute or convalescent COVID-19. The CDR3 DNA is TGTGCCAGCAGCCCTTTAGTGGGGGGGAACACTGAAGCTTTCTTT. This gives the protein CASSPLVGGNTEAFF.